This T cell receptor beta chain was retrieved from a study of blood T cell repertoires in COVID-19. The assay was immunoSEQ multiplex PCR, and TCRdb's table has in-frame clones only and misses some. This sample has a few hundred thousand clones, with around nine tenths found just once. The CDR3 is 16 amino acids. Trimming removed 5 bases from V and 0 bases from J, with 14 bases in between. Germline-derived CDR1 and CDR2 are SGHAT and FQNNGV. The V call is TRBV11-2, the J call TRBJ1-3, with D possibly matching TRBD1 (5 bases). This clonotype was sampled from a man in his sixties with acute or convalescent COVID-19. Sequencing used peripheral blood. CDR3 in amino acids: CASSPSRQSSGNTIYF. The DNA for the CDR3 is TGTGCCAGCAGCCCCTCTAGACAGAGCTCTGGAAACACCATATATTTT.